This is a list of T cell receptor beta chains from one sample in a study of T-cell memory formation after mild COVID-19. TCRdb processed the 5' RACE reads anew with MiXCR; each CDR3 protein has one entry. The data contain about 100,000 distinct CDR3 sequences, 18% of them singletons. The sample comprised PBMCs or a T cell subset sorted from them (not recorded which). These receptors were obtained from a young man who had mild COVID-19 (a few samples of this study predate the infection). Cell type and time point are not known. CDR3s include the opening cysteine and the closing phenylalanine or tryptophan. Each record gives: D gene, clone size, J gene, V gene, CDR3 DNA, CDR3 protein. D genes are given only for firm matches. The size of a clone is reported for some rows only, either as once, few or many, or as a class for expanded clones.

.	many	TRBJ2-7	TRBV6-6	TGTGCCAGCAGTTACTCCGCTAAATACTACGAGCAGTACTTC	CASSYSAKYYEQYF
TRBD1	few	TRBJ1-5	TRBV6-5	TGTGCCAGCAGCCGGACAGGGGTCGGGAATCAGCCCCAGCATTTT	CASSRTGVGNQPQHF
TRBD2	.	TRBJ2-1	TRBV20-1	TGCAGTGCTAGATGGGGAGGGCCAGACAATGAGCAGTTCTTC	CSARWGGPDNEQFF
.	.	TRBJ2-7	TRBV5-6	TGTGCCAGCAGCGTAACCGGGACAACCTACGAGCAGTACTTC	CASSVTGTTYEQYF
TRBD1	.	TRBJ2-3	TRBV18	TGTGCCAGCTCACCGGGACAGGGGAGAGATACGCAGTATTTT	CASSPGQGRDTQYF
TRBD2	few	TRBJ2-5	TRBV5-1	TGCGCCAGCAGCTTGTTCTCTAGCGGGAGGTACCAAGAGACCCAGTACTTC	CASSLFSSGRYQETQYF
.	few	TRBJ2-5	TRBV12-3/TRBV12-4	TGTGCCAGCAGTTGGGCAGGGATACAAGAGACCCAGTACTTC	CASSWAGIQETQYF
.	.	TRBJ1-1	TRBV12-3/TRBV12-4	TGTGCCAGCAGTTTAGCGCGGAACACTGAAGCTTTCTTT	CASSLARNTEAFF
.	.	TRBJ1-4	TRBV5-6	TGTGCCAGCAGCTACCGTAGGGGAGGGGTTGAAAAACTGTTTTTT	CASSYRRGGVEKLFF
TRBD1	few	TRBJ1-1	TRBV12-3/TRBV12-4	TGTGCCAGCAGTCTGCTCTGGGACAGGGGTAACACTGAAGCTTTCTTT	CASSLLWDRGNTEAFF
TRBD1	.	TRBJ1-4	TRBV27	TGTGCCAGCAGTTTAGTATACAGGGGCAATGATGAAAAACTGTTTTTT	CASSLVYRGNDEKLFF
.	.	TRBJ2-5	TRBV24-1	TGTGCCACCAGTGATTTACCCGGACGATCCGGGGGGCTTCAAGAGACCCAGTACTTC	CATSDLPGRSGGLQETQYF
TRBD1	few	TRBJ1-2	TRBV12-3/TRBV12-4	TGTGCCAGCAGTTTAAAAAGGGGACAGGGCGTTTATGGCTACACCTTC	CASSLKRGQGVYGYTF
TRBD1	.	TRBJ1-2	TRBV20-1	TGCAGTGCTAGAGCCGGGACAGGGGCGTCTGCCTATGGCTACACCTTC	CSARAGTGASAYGYTF
.	few	TRBJ2-7	TRBV18	TGTGCCAGCTCACGGACAGAGACCTACGAGCAGTACTTC	CASSRTETYEQYF
TRBD1	few	TRBJ2-5	TRBV12-5	TGTGCTAGTGGTACCGGACAGGGGATGGAGACCCAGTACTTC	CASGTGQGMETQYF
TRBD1	few	TRBJ2-1	TRBV5-1	TGCGCCAGCAGTTGGGGGGCGGGACAGGGGTCCTACAATGAGCAGTTCTTC	CASSWGAGQGSYNEQFF
.	.	TRBJ1-5	TRBV5-1	TGCGCCAGCAGCTTTGAGGGGGGCAATCAGCCCCAGCATTTT	CASSFEGGNQPQHF
TRBD1	.	TRBJ2-7	TRBV15	TGTGCCACCAGCAGAGTTTTAGCGTTCGAGACAGGGCTCTACGAGCAGTACTTC	CATSRVLAFETGLYEQYF
TRBD2	.	TRBJ2-1	TRBV7-9	TGTGCCAGCAGCCGGGGGGGCAATGAGCAGTTCTTC	CASSRGGNEQFF
TRBD1	.	TRBJ1-1	TRBV12-3/TRBV12-4	TGTGCCAGCAGAAGACAGGGGGGGACGACTGAAGCTTTCTTT	CASRRQGGTTEAFF
.	few	TRBJ2-2	TRBV4-3	TGCGCCAGCAGCCAAGGTCCGGGATGGACCGGGGAGCTGTTTTTT	CASSQGPGWTGELFF